The 3 T cell receptor beta chains below were found in one sample sequenced in a study of T-cell memory formation after mild COVID-19. A single record per CDR3 protein comes from TCRdb applying MiXCR to the 5' RACE reads. The profile shows about 500,000 distinct CDR3 sequences, about a fifth of them singletons. The source material was PBMCs or a T cell subset sorted from them (not recorded which). Every receptor here comes from an adult woman who had mild COVID-19 (a few samples of this study predate the infection). Cell type and time point are not known.

The chain is built from TRBV4-1 and TRBJ1-1, with a possible D match to TRBD1 (5 bases). CDR1 and CDR2 from the germline V gene are MGHRA and YSYEKL. CDR3 length equals 15 residues. The V end lost 0 bases, the J end lost 4 bases, and 12 bases lay between the germline ends. The CDR3 is CASSQEGTLGTEAFF. The CDR3 bases are TGCGCCAGCAGCCAAGAGGGGACCTTGGGCACTGAAGCTTTCTTT.

The chain has TRBV2 and TRBJ2-1, with 12 bases lining up with TRBD2. Germline trimming cut 8 bases from V and 5 bases from J; bases unmatched to any gene: 7. CDR3 length: 15 amino acids. The germline CDR1 and CDR2 sequences are SNHLY and FYNNEI. The CDR3 loop is CASPRLAGDDNEQFF. The DNA for the CDR3 is TGTGCCAGCCCCCGACTAGCGGGAGATGACAATGAGCAGTTCTTC. Variable domain in full (rest from reference TRBV2 and TRBJ2-1): EPEVTQTPSHQVTQMGQEVILRCVPISNHLYFYWYRQILGQKVEFLVSFYNNEISEKSEIFDDQFSVERPDGSNFTLKIRSTKLEDSAMYFCASPRLAGDDNEQFFGPGTRLTVL.

This chain links TRBV27 with TRBJ2-3; TRBD2 might be the D (6 bases). Germline CDR1 MNHEY, CDR2 SMNVEV (reference sequence). V was pared by 5 bases and J by 6 bases, with 15 bases between. This CDR3 contains 14 residues. The CDR3 DNA is TGTGCCAGCAGTCACCGGGACTGGGGGGATACGCAGTATTTT. Translating gives CASSHRDWGDTQYF.